Shown below are 14 T cell receptor beta chains from a single sample sequenced in a study of blood T cell repertoires in COVID-19. The table came from immunoSEQ multiplex PCR; TCRdb's copy has only in-frame clones and leaves some out. The sample records 11,000 to 15,000 clones, roughly 90% being singletons. The sequenced sample consisted of peripheral blood. The source is a human donor in a cohort sampled during active COVID-19.

V gene TRBV3-1 (or the pseudogene TRBV3-2) combines with J gene TRBJ2-7; D call uncertain. Per the germline V gene, CDR1 is LGHDT and CDR2 is YNNKEL (reference sequence). Trimming left V 1 base short and J 3 bases short, with 4 bases between. The CDR3 has 12 amino acids. The CDR3 nucleotides read TGTGCCAGCAGCCAAGTTATCTACGAGCAGTACTTC. Translating gives CASSQVIYEQYF.

The V gene is TRBV6-2 or TRBV6-3, the J gene TRBJ1-2; D is perhaps TRBD1 (6 bases). CDR1 is MNHEY and CDR2 is SVGEGT in the germline V gene. The CDR3 length is 13 residues. V gave up 0 bases and J gave up 8 bases, with 10 bases separating them. The CDR3 DNA is TGTGCCAGCAGTTACTCTACAGGGCGAGGCTACACCTTC. As protein: CASSYSTGRGYTF.

This clone occurred a few times. The chain links TRBV7-2 to TRBJ1-5, with 9 bases matching TRBD1. Trimming cost V 5 bases and J 4 bases; bases outside gene matches: 18. CDR1 and CDR2 from the germline V gene are SGHTA and FQGNSA. This CDR3 is 19 amino acids long. The CDR3 protein is CASSLVGGQGWFGNQPQHF. CDR3 DNA: TGTGCCAGCAGCCTCGTTGGGGGACAGGGATGGTTTGGGAATCAGCCCCAGCATTTT.

CDR3 DNA sequence: TGTGCCAGCAGCGGGCAGGGGAACACTGAAGCTTTCTTT. This sequence encodes CASSGQGNTEAFF. The chain carries TRBV9 and TRBJ1-1, with a tentative D call TRBD1 (5 bases). The CDR3 runs to 13 residues. Germline assignment: CDR1 SGDLS and CDR2 YYNGEE. Trimming stripped 3 bases from V and 1 base from J, with 7 bases between.

The chain carries TRBV4-3 and TRBJ2-1, with 10 bases identical to TRBD2. The CDR3 contains 15 residues. V was clipped by 5 bases and J by 9 bases; unmatched bases: 10. Germline V gene lookup returns CDR1 LGHNA and CDR2 YSLEER. The CDR3 loop reads CASSTQAGGQGEQFF. The CDR3 DNA reads as TGCGCCAGCAGCACCCAAGCGGGAGGGCAGGGTGAGCAGTTCTTC.

The rearrangement joins TRBV6-5 to TRBJ2-7; 9 nucleotides align to TRBD2. Germline V CDR1 and CDR2: MNHEY, SVGAGI. V trimming: 8 bases; J trimming: 6 bases; junction bases outside the gene matches: 8. The CDR3 contains 13 residues. The CDR3 DNA is TGTGCCAGCGGTAGCGGGAGAGGCCTCGAGCAGTACTTC. It translates to CASGSGRGLEQYF.

V is TRBV5-1 and J is TRBJ2-3; 8 positions agree with TRBD1. The V gene's germline CDR1 is SGHRS and CDR2 YFSETQ. V was clipped by 2 bases and J by 2 bases; unmatched bases: 4. This CDR3 spans 15 amino acids. DNA of the CDR3: TGCGCCAGCAGCTTCGGACAGGGCCTCACAGATACGCAGTATTTT. Translated: CASSFGQGLTDTQYF.

This clone has a single count. This chain joins TRBV5-1 and TRBJ2-5; no reliable D call. Trimming took off 2 bases at V and 2 bases at J, with 10 bases between the two ends. CDR1 and CDR2 (germline): SGHRS, YFSETQ. This CDR3 is built from 14 residues. The CDR3 DNA follows: TGCGCCAGCAGCTTTAACTCCCGACAAGAGACCCAGTACTTC. Its protein product is CASSFNSRQETQYF.

This chain links TRBV4-3 with TRBJ2-1, with TRBD2 matching over 16 bases. Germline CDR1 LGHNA, CDR2 YSLEER. This CDR3 is built from 18 residues. With 1 base clipped from V and 4 bases from J, the junction kept 4 bases outside the gene matches. The CDR3 region has the DNA TGCGCCAGCAGCCAAGGCATGGGACTAGCGGGAGGGTACAATGAGCAGTTCTTC. Protein: CASSQGMGLAGGYNEQFF.

This clone is classed as medium-sized. The rearrangement joins TRBV28 to TRBJ1-5; the match to TRBD1 covers 7 bases. V gave up 6 bases and J gave up 2 bases; unmatched junction bases: 10. The CDR3 runs 16 residues. CDR1 and CDR2 from the germline V gene are MDHEN and SYDVKM. The CDR3 loop reads CASSPGIQGGNQPQHF. In nucleotides, the CDR3 is TGTGCCAGCAGCCCCGGGATTCAGGGGGGCAATCAGCCCCAGCATTTT.

The chain joins TRBV27 to TRBJ1-1, with 9 positions matching TRBD1. Trimming removed 5 bases from V and 4 bases from J; junction bases left unmatched: 11. Germline V lookup: CDR1 MNHEY, CDR2 SMNVEV (reference sequence). This CDR3 has 16 amino acids. For the CDR3, the DNA is TGTGCCAGCAGTCCGGCCCGGGGACAGGGCGGCACTGAAGCTTTCTTT. It yields the protein CASSPARGQGGTEAFF.

The chain is built from TRBV7-9 and TRBJ2-7, with TRBD1 matching 9 bases. Unmatched junction bases numbered 5, after V lost 5 bases and J lost 3 bases. CDR3 length: 14 residues. In germline, CDR1 is SEHNR, CDR2 FQNEAQ (reference sequence). The CDR3 sequence is CASSTGTGSYEQYF. CDR3 sequence (DNA): TGTGCCAGCAGCACAGGGACAGGGAGCTACGAGCAGTACTTC. The full variable domain, its missing parts supplied by reference TRBV7-9 and TRBJ2-7, is DTGVSQNPRHKITKRGQNVTFRCDPISEHNRLYWYRQTLGQGPEFLTYFQNEAQLEKSRLLSDRFSAERPKGSFSTLEIQRTEQGDSAMYLCASSTGTGSYEQYFGPGTRLTVT.

The chain uses TRBV10-3 and TRBJ2-3; D is perhaps TRBD2 (6 bases). Germline assignment: CDR1 ENHRY and CDR2 SYGVKD. There are 14 residues in the CDR3. The V and J ends lost 10 bases and 1 base respectively, with 15 bases between them. The CDR3 loop reads CATHRSGGTDTQYF. CDR3 bases: TGTGCCACCCACCGCTCGGGAGGCACAGATACGCAGTATTTT.

This sequence joins TRBV6-5 and TRBJ2-7; maybe TRBD2 (5 bases). Germline CDR1 MNHEY, CDR2 SVGAGI. This CDR3 has 14 residues. Trimming took off 6 bases at V and 3 bases at J, with 15 bases between the two ends. The CDR3: CASSVGIWGYEQYF. The CDR3 DNA sequence: TGTGCCAGCAGCGTCGGGATATGGGGCTACGAGCAGTACTTC.